This TCR beta chain was captured by sequencing in a study of cytomegalovirus exposure and HLA in healthy donors. Study outcomes and limitations: Later on, an analysis tied 18,000 or so TCR beta sequences to HLA alleles at 0.05 false discovery rate. An assumption of roughly uniform sequencing depth across donors underlay the presence/absence analyses.

This CDR3 contains 18 residues. Germline CDR1 reads LNHNV; CDR2 reads YYDKDF (reference sequence). V was pared by 0 bases and J by 6 bases, with 18 bases between. Points on this clone: No antigen is known for it.

The PCR had 60 Vbeta and 13 Jbeta primers. Sequenced by immunoSEQ multiplex PCR; TCRdb stores in-frame clones only, minus some. The data show tens of thousands of clones, about two thirds seen once. The chain uses TRBV15 and TRBJ1-6; TRBD1 is a possible D gene (6 bases). The TCR comes from a human donor in good health. Sequenced material: PBMCs. CDR3 in DNA: TGTGCCACCAGCAGAGATCGGTGGGCAGGGGATTCTAATTCACCCCTCCACTTT. Its protein is CATSRDRWAGDSNSPLHF. The full variable domain, completed using reference TRBV15 and TRBJ1-6, is DAMVIQNPRYQVTQFGKPVTLSCSQTLNHNVMYWYQQKSSQAPKLLFHYYDKDFNNEADTPDNFQSRRPNTSFCFLDIRSPGLGDTAMYLCATSRDRWAGDSNSPLHFGNGTRLTVT.